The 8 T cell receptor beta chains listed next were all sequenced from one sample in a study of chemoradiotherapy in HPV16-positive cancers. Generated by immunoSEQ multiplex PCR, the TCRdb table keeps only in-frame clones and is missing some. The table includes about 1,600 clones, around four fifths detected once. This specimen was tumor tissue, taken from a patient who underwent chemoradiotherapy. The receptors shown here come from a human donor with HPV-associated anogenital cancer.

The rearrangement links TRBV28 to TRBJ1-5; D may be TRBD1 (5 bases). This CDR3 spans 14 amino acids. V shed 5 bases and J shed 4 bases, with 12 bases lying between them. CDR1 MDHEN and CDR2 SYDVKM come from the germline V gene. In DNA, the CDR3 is TGTGCCAGCAGTAAGACAGAAATTAATCAGCCCCAGCATTTT. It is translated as CASSKTEINQPQHF.

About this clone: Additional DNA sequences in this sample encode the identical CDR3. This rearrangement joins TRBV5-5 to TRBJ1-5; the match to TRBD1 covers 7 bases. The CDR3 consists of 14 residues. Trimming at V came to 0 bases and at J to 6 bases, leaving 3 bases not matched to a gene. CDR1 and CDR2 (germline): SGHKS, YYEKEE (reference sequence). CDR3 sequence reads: CASSLEGGGQPQHF. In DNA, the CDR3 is TGTGCCAGCAGCTTGGAAGGGGGCGGTCAGCCCCAGCATTTT.

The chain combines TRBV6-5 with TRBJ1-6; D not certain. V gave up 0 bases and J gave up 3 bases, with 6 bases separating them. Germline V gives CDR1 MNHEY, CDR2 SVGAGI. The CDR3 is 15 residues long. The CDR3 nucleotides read TGTGCCAGCAGTTACTCGGCCAGCTATAATTCACCCCTCCACTTT. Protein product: CASSYSASYNSPLHF.

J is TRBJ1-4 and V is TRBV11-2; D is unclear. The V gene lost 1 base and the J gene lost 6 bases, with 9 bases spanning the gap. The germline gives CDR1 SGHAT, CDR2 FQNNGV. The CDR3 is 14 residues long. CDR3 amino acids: CASSLGSRDEKLFF. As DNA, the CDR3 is TGTGCCAGCAGCTTAGGATCGAGAGATGAAAAACTGTTTTTT.

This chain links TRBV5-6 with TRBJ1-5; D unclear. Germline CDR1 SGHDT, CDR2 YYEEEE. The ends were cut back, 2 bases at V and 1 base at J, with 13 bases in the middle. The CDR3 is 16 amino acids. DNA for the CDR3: TGTGCCAGCAGCTTAGGCCCCCAGGCAAGCAATCAGCCCCAGCATTTT. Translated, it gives CASSLGPQASNQPQHF.

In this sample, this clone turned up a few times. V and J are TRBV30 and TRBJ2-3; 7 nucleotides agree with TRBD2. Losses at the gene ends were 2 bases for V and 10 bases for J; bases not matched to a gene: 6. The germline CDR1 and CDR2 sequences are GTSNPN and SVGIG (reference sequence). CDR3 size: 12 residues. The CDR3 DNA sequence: TGTGCCTGGAGTCCGCAGCGGGAATCGCAGTATTTT. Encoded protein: CAWSPQRESQYF.

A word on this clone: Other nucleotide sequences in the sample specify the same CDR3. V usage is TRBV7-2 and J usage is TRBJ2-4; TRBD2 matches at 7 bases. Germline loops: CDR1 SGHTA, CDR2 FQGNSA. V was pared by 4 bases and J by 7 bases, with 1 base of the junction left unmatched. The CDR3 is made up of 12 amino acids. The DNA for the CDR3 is TGTGCCAGCAGCTCGCGGGGGAACATTCAGTACTTC. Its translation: CASSSRGNIQYF. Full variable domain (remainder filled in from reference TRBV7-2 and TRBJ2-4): GAGVSQSPSNKVTEKGKDVELRCDPISGHTALYWYRQSLGQGLEFLIYFQGNSAPDKSGLPSDRFSAERTGGSVSTLTIQRTQQEDSAVYLCASSSRGNIQYFGAGTRLSVL.

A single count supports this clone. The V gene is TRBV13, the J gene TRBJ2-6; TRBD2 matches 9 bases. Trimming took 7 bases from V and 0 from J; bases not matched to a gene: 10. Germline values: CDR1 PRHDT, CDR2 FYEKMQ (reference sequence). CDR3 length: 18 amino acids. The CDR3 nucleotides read TGTGCCAGCACCGGCGGGGGGGATCTTTTCTCTGGGGCCAACGTCCTGACTTTC. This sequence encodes CASTGGGDLFSGANVLTF.